The rows below give T cell receptor beta chains drawn from one sample of a study of blood T cell repertoires in COVID-19. Clones were read by immunoSEQ multiplex PCR, and TCRdb kept only the in-frame ones, dropping some. This sample carries 70,000 or so clones, roughly 91% of them seen once, and the ten largest clones take about 30%. Specimen: peripheral blood. Receptors originate from an elderly woman with active or convalescent COVID-19. CDR3s leave out the opening cysteine and the closing phenylalanine or tryptophan. Clone size, where shown, is once, few, many, or a class for clones that have expanded.

V gene: TRBV30
J gene: TRBJ2-7
clone size: NA
CDR3 protein: AWSSLRGYYEQY

V gene: TRBV28
J gene: TRBJ1-4
clone size: NA
CDR3 protein: ASRQGIATNEKLF

V gene: TRBV27
J gene: TRBJ2-1
clone size: NA
CDR3 protein: ASSFSWGVYNEQF

V gene: TRBV7-9
J gene: TRBJ1-2
clone size: NA
CDR3 protein: ASSLGTVNYGYT

V gene: TRBV4-3
J gene: TRBJ1-1
clone size: NA
CDR3 protein: ASSQEGRGPTEAF

V gene: TRBV5-5
J gene: TRBJ2-5
clone size: NA
CDR3 protein: ASSLRFETQY

V gene: TRBV27
J gene: TRBJ1-2
clone size: NA
CDR3 protein: ASSLSGTDYGYT

V gene: TRBV5-6
J gene: TRBJ2-1
clone size: few
CDR3 protein: ASSLLSSGGHSYNEQF

V gene: TRBV9
J gene: TRBJ2-1
clone size: NA
CDR3 protein: ASSRGTSGVHNEQF

V gene: TRBV28
J gene: TRBJ2-5
clone size: NA
CDR3 protein: ASSLTGTGGRETQY

V gene: TRBV6-5
J gene: TRBJ1-1
clone size: NA
CDR3 protein: ASSSPPSGNTEAF

V gene: TRBV11-2
J gene: TRBJ1-2
clone size: few
CDR3 protein: ASSLRGQGLYGYT

V gene: TRBV19
J gene: TRBJ1-2
clone size: NA
CDR3 protein: ASNIRQGANYGYT

V gene: TRBV4-2
J gene: TRBJ1-2
clone size: NA
CDR3 protein: ASTPGPLANYGYT

V gene: TRBV24-1
J gene: TRBJ2-3
clone size: NA
CDR3 protein: ATKGSGGFGDTQY

V gene: TRBV19
J gene: TRBJ2-3
clone size: NA
CDR3 protein: ASRTGGRGTDTQY

V gene: TRBV19
J gene: TRBJ2-2
clone size: NA
CDR3 protein: ATYSGRNTGELF

V gene: TRBV3-1/TRBV3-2
J gene: TRBJ1-2
clone size: NA
CDR3 protein: ASSPSRGVFT

V gene: TRBV7-2
J gene: TRBJ2-1
clone size: NA
CDR3 protein: ASSPGTFYNEQF

V gene: TRBV24-1
J gene: TRBJ2-7
clone size: NA
CDR3 protein: ATSDLTGTGLSYEQY

V gene: TRBV6-2/TRBV6-3
J gene: TRBJ2-7
clone size: NA
CDR3 protein: ASSYASGDVYEQY

V gene: TRBV19
J gene: TRBJ1-4
clone size: NA
CDR3 protein: ATSNRGFSEKLF

V gene: TRBV5-1
J gene: TRBJ2-5
clone size: few
CDR3 protein: ASSRWTSGGQQQETQY

V gene: TRBV6-5
J gene: TRBJ2-7
clone size: NA
CDR3 protein: ASRGQSYYEQY

V gene: TRBV4-3
J gene: TRBJ2-7
clone size: few
CDR3 protein: ASSQDLRGYEQY